This T cell receptor beta chain was captured in a study of T cells in Graves' hyperthyroidism and ophthalmopathy. Study background: Blood from the periphery was taken at initial diagnosis, before any treatment.

V lost 6 bases to trimming and J lost 2 bases, with 19 bases between them. The CDR3 is 16 amino acids. Germline CDR1 and CDR2: SNHLY and FYNNEI. In its sample, this clonotype was seen many times. Using RNA transcripts as the source, TCR beta CDR3 regions were amplified. First-round RT-PCR with HTBI primers amplified the TCR CDR3 region. From the multiplex PCR reads, TCRdb called clonotypes with MiXCR, one entry per CDR3 protein. The sample holds approximately 400,000 distinct CDR3 sequences; about 14% are singletons and the top ten take 11%. This chain links TRBV2 with TRBJ1-2; tentatively, D is TRBD1 (6 bases). Material for sequencing was blood. This receptor was obtained from a woman aged 60 to 75 with Graves' hyperthyroidism. As DNA, the CDR3 is TGTGCCAGCAGAATGGACAGCACACCTGGGAACTATGGCTACACCTTC. This codes for CASRMDSTPGNYGYTF. The entire variable domain, with the rest obtained from reference TRBV2 and TRBJ1-2, is as follows: EPEVTQTPSHQVTQMGQEVILRCVPISNHLYFYWYRQILGQKVEFLVSFYNNEISEKSEIFDDQFSVERPDGSNFTLKIRSTKLEDSAMYFCASRMDSTPGNYGYTFGSGTRLTVV.